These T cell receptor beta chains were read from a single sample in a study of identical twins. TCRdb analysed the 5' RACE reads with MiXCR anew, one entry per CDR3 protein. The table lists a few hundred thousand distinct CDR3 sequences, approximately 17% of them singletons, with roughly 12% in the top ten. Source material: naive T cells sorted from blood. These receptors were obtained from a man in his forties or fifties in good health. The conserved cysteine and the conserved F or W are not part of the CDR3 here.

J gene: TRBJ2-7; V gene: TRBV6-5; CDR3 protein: ASSYSGTGYEQY
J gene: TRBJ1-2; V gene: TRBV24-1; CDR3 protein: ATSTGVEENYGYT
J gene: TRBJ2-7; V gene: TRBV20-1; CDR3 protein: SASLDRAYEQY
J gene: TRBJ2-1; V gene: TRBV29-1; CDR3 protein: SVANRGGYNEQF
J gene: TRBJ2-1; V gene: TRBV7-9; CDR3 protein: ASSAFLAGVSYNEQF
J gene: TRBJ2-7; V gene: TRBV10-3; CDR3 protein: AIGPGQGIGEQY
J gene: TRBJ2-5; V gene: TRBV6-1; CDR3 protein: ASSEYNVNEAGQETQY
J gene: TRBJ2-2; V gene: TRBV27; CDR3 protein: ASSLSGQGVTGELF
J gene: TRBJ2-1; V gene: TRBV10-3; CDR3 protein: AIGRLAGRYNEQF
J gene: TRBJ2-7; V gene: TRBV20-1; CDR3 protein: SARDQTGISYEQY
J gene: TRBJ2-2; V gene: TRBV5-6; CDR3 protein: ASSPPGQGARNTGELF
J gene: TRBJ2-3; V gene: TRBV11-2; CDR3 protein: ASSQQGANTDTQY
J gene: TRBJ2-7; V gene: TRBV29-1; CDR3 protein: SVEDPTGYYEQY
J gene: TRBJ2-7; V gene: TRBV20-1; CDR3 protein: SARIWDRHKASYEQY
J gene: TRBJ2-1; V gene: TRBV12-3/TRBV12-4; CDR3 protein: ASSFGLSVIEQF
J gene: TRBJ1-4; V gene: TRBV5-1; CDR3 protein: ASSGTGEGEKLF
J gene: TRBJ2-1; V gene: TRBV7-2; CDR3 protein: ASSPWVGARNEQF
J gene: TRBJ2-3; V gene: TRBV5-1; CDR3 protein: ASSYAGRGTDTQY
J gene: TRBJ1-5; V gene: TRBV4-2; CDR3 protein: ASSQGSGKPQH
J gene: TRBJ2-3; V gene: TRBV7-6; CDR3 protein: ASSQPGAGPTDTQY
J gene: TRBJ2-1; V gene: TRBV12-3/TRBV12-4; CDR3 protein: ASSFEYNEQF